The clone carrying this T cell receptor beta chain came up many times. Its cognate antigen is unknown. The study profiled TCR beta VDJ and CDR3 using genomic DNA as template. Each CDR3 protein is one row after TCRdb ran MiXCR on the reads. The sample consists of approximately 470,000 distinct CDR3 sequences, about a third of them appearing once. The data were taken from a study of CD8+CD57+ T cells in acquired aplastic anemia. Study information: Isolated CD4+ and CD8+ cells, once sorted, yielded DNA averaging 3.2 ug.

J was trimmed by 9 bases and V by 0 bases; bases with no gene match: 8. Per the germline V gene, CDR1 is LNHNV and CDR2 is YYDKDF (reference sequence). The CDR3 extends over 16 amino acids. Study outcomes and limitations: No significant difference in CD8+ Simpson's diversity was found between patients and controls. Patients and controls turned out to have approximately 29 CD8+ CDR3 sequences in common.

By flow cytometry, patients selected for sequencing had shown an expansion of CD8+CD57+ cells. The study sampled blood from patients who had received no therapy. The clonotype was recovered from a human donor with aplastic anemia. The material sequenced was sorted CD4+, CD8+, or CD8+CD57+ T cells (not recorded which) from PBMCs. V and J are TRBV15 and TRBJ2-1; TRBD2 matches 10 bases. The CDR3 region has the DNA TGTGCCACCAGCAGAGATAGAAGCGGGAGGGATAGTGAGCAGTTCTTC. This encodes CATSRDRSGRDSEQFF.